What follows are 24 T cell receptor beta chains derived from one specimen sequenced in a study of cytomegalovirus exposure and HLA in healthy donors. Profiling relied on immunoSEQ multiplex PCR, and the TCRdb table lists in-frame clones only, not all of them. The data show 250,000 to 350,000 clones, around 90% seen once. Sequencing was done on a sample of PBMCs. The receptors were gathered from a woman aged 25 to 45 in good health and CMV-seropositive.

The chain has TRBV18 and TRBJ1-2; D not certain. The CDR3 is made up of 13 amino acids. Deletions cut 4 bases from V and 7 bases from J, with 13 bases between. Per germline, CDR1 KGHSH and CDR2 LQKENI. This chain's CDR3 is CASSLTDVGGYTF. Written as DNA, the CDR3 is TGTGCCAGCTCACTTACGGACGTGGGTGGCTACACCTTC.

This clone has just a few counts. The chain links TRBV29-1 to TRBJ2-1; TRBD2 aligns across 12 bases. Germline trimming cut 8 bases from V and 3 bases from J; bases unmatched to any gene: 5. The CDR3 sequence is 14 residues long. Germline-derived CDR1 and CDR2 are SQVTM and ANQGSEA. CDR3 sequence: CSSKGLAGYNEQFF. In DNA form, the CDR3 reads TGCAGCTCAAAGGGACTAGCGGGCTACAATGAGCAGTTCTTC.

DNA for the CDR3: TGTGCCAGCAGTTCTCCCTCCTCTGGGGCCAACGTCCTGACTTTC. Translation gives CASSSPSSGANVLTF. The chain employs TRBV27 and TRBJ2-6; no clear D. In germline, CDR1 is MNHEY, CDR2 SMNVEV (reference sequence). Trimming removed 4 bases at V and 0 bases at J, with 7 bases between. This CDR3 is built from 15 residues.

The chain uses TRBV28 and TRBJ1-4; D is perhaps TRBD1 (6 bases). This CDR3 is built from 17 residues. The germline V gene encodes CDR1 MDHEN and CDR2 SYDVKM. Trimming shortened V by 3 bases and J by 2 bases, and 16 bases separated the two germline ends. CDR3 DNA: TGTGCCAGCAGTTTGGTGGGCAGGGGTATTACTAATGAAAAACTGTTTTTT. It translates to CASSLVGRGITNEKLFF.

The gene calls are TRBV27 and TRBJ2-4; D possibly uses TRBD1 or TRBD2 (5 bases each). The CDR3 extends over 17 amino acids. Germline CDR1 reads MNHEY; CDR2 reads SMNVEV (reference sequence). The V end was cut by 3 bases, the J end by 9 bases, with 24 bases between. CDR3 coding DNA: TGTGCCAGCAGTTTGGGGAGAGTTCTTGCGCCGGGGACCATTCAGTACTTC. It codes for CASSLGRVLAPGTIQYF.

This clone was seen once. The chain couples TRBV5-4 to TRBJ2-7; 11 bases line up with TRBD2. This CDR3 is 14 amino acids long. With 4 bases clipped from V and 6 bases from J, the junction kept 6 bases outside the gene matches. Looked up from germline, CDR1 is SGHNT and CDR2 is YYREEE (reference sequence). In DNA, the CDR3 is TGTGCCAGCAGCCCGGGACTAGCGGATCTCGAGCAGTACTTC. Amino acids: CASSPGLADLEQYF.

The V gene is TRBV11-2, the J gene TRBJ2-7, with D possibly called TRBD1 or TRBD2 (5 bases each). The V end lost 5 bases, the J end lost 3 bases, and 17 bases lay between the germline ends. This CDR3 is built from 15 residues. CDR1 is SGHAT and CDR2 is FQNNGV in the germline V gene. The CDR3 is CASSRPGTALYEQYF. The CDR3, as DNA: TGTGCCAGCAGCCGCCCCGGGACGGCTCTCTACGAGCAGTACTTC.

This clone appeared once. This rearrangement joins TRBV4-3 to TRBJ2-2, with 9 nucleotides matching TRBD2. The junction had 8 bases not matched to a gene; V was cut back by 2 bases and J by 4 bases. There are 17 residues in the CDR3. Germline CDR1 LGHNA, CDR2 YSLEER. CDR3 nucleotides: TGCGCCAGCAGCCAAAAGGGGCTAGCGGGAATCACCGGGGAGCTGTTTTTT. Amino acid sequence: CASSQKGLAGITGELFF.

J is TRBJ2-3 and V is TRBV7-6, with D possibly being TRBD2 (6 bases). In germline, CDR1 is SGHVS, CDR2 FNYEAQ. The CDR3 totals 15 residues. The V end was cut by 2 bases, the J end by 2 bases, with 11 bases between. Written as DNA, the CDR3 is TGTGCCAGCAGCTTATTTGGGACTTCCACAGATACGCAGTATTTT. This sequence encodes CASSLFGTSTDTQYF.

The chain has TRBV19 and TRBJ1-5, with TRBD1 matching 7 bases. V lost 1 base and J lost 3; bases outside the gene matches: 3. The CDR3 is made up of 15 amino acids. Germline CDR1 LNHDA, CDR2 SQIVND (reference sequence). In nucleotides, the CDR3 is TGTGCCAGTAGTATAGTGGACAGGACCAATCAGCCCCAGCATTTT. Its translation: CASSIVDRTNQPQHF. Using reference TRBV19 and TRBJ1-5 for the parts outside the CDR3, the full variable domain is DGGITQSPKYLFRKEGQNVTLSCEQNLNHDAMYWYRQDPGQGLRLIYYSQIVNDFQKGDIAEGYSVSREKKESFPLTVTSAQKNPTAFYLCASSIVDRTNQPQHFGDGTRLSIL.

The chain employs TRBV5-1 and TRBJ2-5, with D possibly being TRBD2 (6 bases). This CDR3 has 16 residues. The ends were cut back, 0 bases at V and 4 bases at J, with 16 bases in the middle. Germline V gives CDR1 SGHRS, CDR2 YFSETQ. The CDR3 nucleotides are TGCGCCAGCAGCTTGGCACTAGCCGGCGGAACAGAGACCCAGTACTTC. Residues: CASSLALAGGTETQYF.

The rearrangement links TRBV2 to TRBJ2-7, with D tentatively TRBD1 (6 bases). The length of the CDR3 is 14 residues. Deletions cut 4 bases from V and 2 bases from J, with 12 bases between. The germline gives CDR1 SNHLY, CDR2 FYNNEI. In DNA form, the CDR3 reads TGTGCCAGCAGTGTGGACAGCCAGACCTACGAGCAGTACTTC. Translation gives CASSVDSQTYEQYF.

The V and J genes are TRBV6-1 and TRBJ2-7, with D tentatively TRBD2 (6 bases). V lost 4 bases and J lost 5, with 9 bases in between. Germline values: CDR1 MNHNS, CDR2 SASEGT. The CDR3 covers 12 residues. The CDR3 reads CASSVTRDEQYF. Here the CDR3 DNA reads TGTGCCAGCAGTGTGACTAGGGACGAGCAGTACTTC.

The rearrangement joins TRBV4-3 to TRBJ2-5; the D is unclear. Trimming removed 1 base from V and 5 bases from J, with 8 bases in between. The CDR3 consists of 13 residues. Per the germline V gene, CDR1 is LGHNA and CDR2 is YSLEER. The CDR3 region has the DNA TGCGCCAGCAGCCAAGCCACCGGGGAGACCCAGTACTTC. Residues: CASSQATGETQYF.

The CDR3 nucleotides are TGTGCCACCAGCAGAGAAGGGGCAGGGCTTTTAGGTCAAGAGACCCAGTACTTC. Amino acid sequence: CATSREGAGLLGQETQYF. The rearrangement uses TRBV15 and TRBJ2-5, with TRBD1 as a possible D gene (5 bases). The CDR3 covers 18 residues. Germline loops: CDR1 LNHNV, CDR2 YYDKDF (reference sequence). Trimming removed 0 bases at V and 2 bases at J, with 19 bases between.

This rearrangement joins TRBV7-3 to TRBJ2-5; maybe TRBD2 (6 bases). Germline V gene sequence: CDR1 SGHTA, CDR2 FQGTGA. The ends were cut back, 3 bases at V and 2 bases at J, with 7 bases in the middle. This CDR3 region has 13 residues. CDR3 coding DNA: TGTGCCAGCAGCTTCGGGGGACAAGAGACCCAGTACTTC. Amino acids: CASSFGGQETQYF.

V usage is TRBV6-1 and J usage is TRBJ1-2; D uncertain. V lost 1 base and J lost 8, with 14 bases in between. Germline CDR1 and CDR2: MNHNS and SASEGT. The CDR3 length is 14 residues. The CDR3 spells CASSEVGSSMGYTF. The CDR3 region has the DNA TGTGCCAGCAGTGAAGTCGGCTCCTCAATGGGCTACACCTTC.

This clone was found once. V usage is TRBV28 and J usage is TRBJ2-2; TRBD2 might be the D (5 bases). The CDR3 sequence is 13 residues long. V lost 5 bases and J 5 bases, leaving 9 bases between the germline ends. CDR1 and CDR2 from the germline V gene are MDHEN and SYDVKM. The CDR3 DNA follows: TGTGCCAGCAGTCTTAGGAGGACCGGGGAGCTGTTTTTT. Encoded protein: CASSLRRTGELFF. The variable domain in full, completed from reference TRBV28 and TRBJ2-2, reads DVKVTQSSRYLVKRTGEKVFLECVQDMDHENMFWYRQDPGLGLRLIYFSYDVKMKEKGDIPEGYSVSREKKERFSLILESASTNQTSMYLCASSLRRTGELFFGEGSRLTVL.

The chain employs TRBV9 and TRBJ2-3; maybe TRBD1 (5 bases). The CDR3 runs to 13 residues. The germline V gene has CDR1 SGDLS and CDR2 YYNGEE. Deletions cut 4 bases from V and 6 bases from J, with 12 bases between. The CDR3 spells CASSLRQFDTQYF. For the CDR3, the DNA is TGTGCCAGCAGCTTGAGACAGTTCGATACGCAGTATTTT.

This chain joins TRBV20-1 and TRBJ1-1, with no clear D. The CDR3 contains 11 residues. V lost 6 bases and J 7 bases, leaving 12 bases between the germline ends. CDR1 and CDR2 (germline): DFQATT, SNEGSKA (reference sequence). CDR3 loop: CSASLLGEAFF. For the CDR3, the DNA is TGCAGTGCGAGTCTGCTCGGTGAAGCTTTCTTT.

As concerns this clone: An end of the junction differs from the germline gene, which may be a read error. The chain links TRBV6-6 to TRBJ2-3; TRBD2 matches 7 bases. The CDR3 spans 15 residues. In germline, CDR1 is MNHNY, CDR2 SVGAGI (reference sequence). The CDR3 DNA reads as TGTGCCAGCAGTCAAAACCCGACTAGCAGAGATACGCAGTATTTT. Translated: CASSQNPTSRDTQYF.

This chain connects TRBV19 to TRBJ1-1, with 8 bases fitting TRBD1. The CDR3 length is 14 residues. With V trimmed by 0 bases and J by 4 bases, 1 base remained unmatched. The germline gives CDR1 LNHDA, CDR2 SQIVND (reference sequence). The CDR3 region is CASSIEQGGTEAFF. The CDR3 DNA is TGTGCCAGTAGTATAGAACAGGGGGGCACTGAAGCTTTCTTT. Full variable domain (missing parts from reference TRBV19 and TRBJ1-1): DGGITQSPKYLFRKEGQNVTLSCEQNLNHDAMYWYRQDPGQGLRLIYYSQIVNDFQKGDIAEGYSVSREKKESFPLTVTSAQKNPTAFYLCASSIEQGGTEAFFGQGTRLTVV.

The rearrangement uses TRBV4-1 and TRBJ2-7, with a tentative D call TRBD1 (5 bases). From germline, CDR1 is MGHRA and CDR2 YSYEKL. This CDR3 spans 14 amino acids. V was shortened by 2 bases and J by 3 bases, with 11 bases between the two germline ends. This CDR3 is CASSQSQVYYEQYF. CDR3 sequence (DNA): TGCGCCAGCAGCCAATCACAGGTTTACTACGAGCAGTACTTC.

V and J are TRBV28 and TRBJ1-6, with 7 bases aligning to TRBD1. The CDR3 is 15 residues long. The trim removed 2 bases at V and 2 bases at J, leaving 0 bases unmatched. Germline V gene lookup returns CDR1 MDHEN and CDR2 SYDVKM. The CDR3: CASSLGTAYNSPLHF. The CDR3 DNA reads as TGTGCCAGCAGTTTAGGGACAGCCTATAATTCACCCCTCCACTTT.